A selection of T cell receptor beta chains follows, all from one sample in a study of cytomegalovirus exposure and HLA in healthy donors. The table came from immunoSEQ multiplex PCR; TCRdb's copy has only in-frame clones and leaves some out. The sample records 90,000 to 140,000 clones, 69% being singletons. Material: PBMCs. Receptors were obtained from a young man in good health and CMV-seronegative. CDR3s include the opening cysteine and the closing phenylalanine or tryptophan. A D gene is named only where the DNA matches it firmly. Clone size is not always given. Where it is, it says once, few, many or a class for expanded clones.

j_call v_call clone_size cdr3_length d_call cdr3_nt cdr3_aa
TRBJ1-4 TRBV7-2 . 16 TRBD1 TGTGCCAGCAGCTATCGGACAGGGGCAACTAATGAAAAACTGTTTTTT CASSYRTGATNEKLFF
TRBJ2-7 TRBV28 . 14 . TGTGCCAGCAGTTTAACAGGTACCTCCTACGAGCAGTACTTC CASSLTGTSYEQYF
TRBJ2-5 TRBV4-1 few 15 . TGCGCCAGCAGCCAAGATACAGCGGAACTAGAGACCCAGTACTTC CASSQDTAELETQYF
TRBJ2-7 TRBV7-2 . 13 TRBD1 TGTGCCAGCAGCTTAGCGGCGGCAGGGGGTCAGTACTTC CASSLAAAGGQYF
TRBJ1-1 TRBV7-9 . 14 . TGTGCCAGCAGCTTGAACAGGGAGAACACTGAAGCTTTCTTT CASSLNRENTEAFF
TRBJ1-1 TRBV4-2 . 15 TRBD1 TGTGCCAGCAGCCCGGGGACAGGTCGGACCACTGAAGCTTTCTTT CASSPGTGRTTEAFF
TRBJ1-2 TRBV5-6 . 18 TRBD1 TGTGCCAGCAGCCCTACACCGGGACAGGGGGCATCGGGAAGCGGCTACACCTTC CASSPTPGQGASGSGYTF
TRBJ2-7 TRBV18 . 13 . TGTGCCAGCTCACCACCGGGCACAAGGGAGCAGTACTTC CASSPPGTREQYF
TRBJ2-3 TRBV7-2 . 15 . TGTGCCAGCAGCTTAGTCCTCCGGGACACAGATACGCAGTATTTT CASSLVLRDTDTQYF
TRBJ2-6 TRBV5-6 . 15 . TGTGCCAGCAGCTTGGGCAGCTCTGGGGCCAACGGCCTGACTTTC CASSLGSSGANGLTF
TRBJ1-4 TRBV28 once 15 . TGTGCCAGCAGTTCCCCCGGGGAGGAGTATGAAAAACTGTTTTTT CASSSPGEEYEKLFF
TRBJ2-6 TRBV7-8 . 16 . TGTGCCAGCAGCTTACTAAACAGGGACGGGGCCAACGTCCTGACTTTC CASSLLNRDGANVLTF
TRBJ1-2 TRBV11-2 . 15 . TGTGCCAGCAGCTTATTGACCGGGGGAACTTATGGCTACACCTTC CASSLLTGGTYGYTF
TRBJ2-2 TRBV2 . 11 . TGTGCCACCTCTGTAACCGGGGAGCTGTTTTTT CATSVTGELFF
TRBJ2-4 TRBV30 . 14 TRBD1 TGTGCCTGGAGCCCAGGACAGGGAATGGTCATTCAGTACTTC CAWSPGQGMVIQYF
TRBJ1-2 TRBV6-5 few 13 TRBD1 TGTGCCAGCACCGGGGGACAGGGCTATGGCTACACCTTC CASTGGQGYGYTF
TRBJ1-5 TRBV5-6 . 14 . TGTGCCAGCAGCTTGCGACAGTTAAATCAGCCCCAGCATTTT CASSLRQLNQPQHF
TRBJ1-2 TRBV2 few 13 TRBD1 TGTGCCAGCAGACTCACAGGGGGCCTCGGCTACACCTTC CASRLTGGLGYTF
TRBJ2-1 TRBV19 . 16 TRBD2 TGTGCCAGTAGTACGACTAGCGGGGTTCTCTACAATGAGCAGTTCTTC CASSTTSGVLYNEQFF
TRBJ2-1 TRBV5-1 . 15 TRBD1 TGCGCCAGCAGCTTGGAGACAGGGGTTTACAATGAGCAGTTCTTC CASSLETGVYNEQFF
TRBJ1-3 TRBV7-2 . 15 TRBD1 TGTGCCAGCAGCTTGGGGACAGGGGTTGGAAACACCATATATTTT CASSLGTGVGNTIYF
TRBJ2-4 TRBV29-1 . 12 TRBD1 TGCAGCTATTCGGGACAGGCCAACATTCAGTACTTC CSYSGQANIQYF
TRBJ1-1 TRBV7-2 once 15 TRBD1 TGTGCCAGCAGCCAATTTGGGGACAGCTTCACTGAAGCTTTCTTT CASSQFGDSFTEAFF
TRBJ2-3 TRBV6-4 . 17 TRBD2 TGTGCCAGCTCAAGACTAGCGGGAGAACCAGGGACAGATACGCAGTATTTT CASSRLAGEPGTDTQYF
TRBJ1-2 TRBV30 . 13 . TGTGCCTGGAGTCGGTCCCTTAACTATGGCTACACCTTC CAWSRSLNYGYTF
TRBJ2-1 TRBV6-1 . 14 . TGTGCCAGCAGCCCCGCCCTAGGAGTCGGTGAGCAGTTCTTC CASSPALGVGEQFF
TRBJ2-1 TRBV18 . 16 TRBD2 TGTGCCAGCTCACCACAGACGGGAGGGGCCTACAATGAGCAGTTCTTC CASSPQTGGAYNEQFF
TRBJ2-5 TRBV11-3 once 14 TRBD1 TGTGCCAGCAGCTACCTTGGGACAGGAGAGACCCAGTACTTC CASSYLGTGETQYF
TRBJ1-5 TRBV21-1 . 14 . TGTGCCAGCAGCAGGAGCAGGGACAATCAGCCCCAGCATTTT CASSRSRDNQPQHF
TRBJ2-2 TRBV6-5 . 15 TRBD1 TGTGCCAGCCGTAGACAGGGGAGAAACACCGGGGAGCTGTTTTTT CASRRQGRNTGELFF
TRBJ1-1 TRBV6-6 few 14 . TGTGCCAGCAGTTACTCGGCAGGGGCCACTGAAGCTTTCTTT CASSYSAGATEAFF
TRBJ2-1 TRBV28 few 16 TRBD2 TGTGCCAGCAGCCGGGGCGGGACTAGCGGGTACAATGAGCAGTTCTTC CASSRGGTSGYNEQFF
TRBJ1-3 TRBV7-2 . 15 TRBD1 TGTGCCAGCAGCTTCGACAGGGAATCTGGAAACACCATATATTTT CASSFDRESGNTIYF
TRBJ1-2 TRBV13 . 14 . TGTGCCAGCAGCTCTACCGGGGGTGGATATGGCTACACCTTC CASSSTGGGYGYTF
TRBJ2-7 TRBV10-3 . 12 . TGTGCCATCAGTTCGGGCTCCTACGAGCAGTACTTC CAISSGSYEQYF
TRBJ1-5 TRBV28 once 15 TRBD1 TGTGCCAGCAGTTTCCGGGACAGGGGTCTCCAGCCCCAGCATTTT CASSFRDRGLQPQHF
TRBJ1-3 TRBV7-2 few 15 . TGTGCCAGCAGTCCGCAGGTTAGCTCTGGAAACACCATATATTTT CASSPQVSSGNTIYF
TRBJ1-4 TRBV7-9 . 15 . TGTGCCACCGCACCCCGGGGGGGGAGGGATGAAAAACTGTTTTTT CATAPRGGRDEKLFF
TRBJ2-1 TRBV7-2 . 16 TRBD2 TGTGCCAGCAGCCAACTAGCGGGAACCTCCTACAATGAGCAGTTCTTC CASSQLAGTSYNEQFF
TRBJ1-1 TRBV7-9 . 16 TRBD1 TGTGCCAGCAGCTTAAAGGGACAGCCCTTTAATCCTGAAGCTTTCTTT CASSLKGQPFNPEAFF
TRBJ2-1 TRBV4-3 . 15 . TGCGCCAGCAGCCAACGGGGGGCTTCGGGGAATGAGCAGTTCTTC CASSQRGASGNEQFF
TRBJ2-1 TRBV5-1 . 14 TRBD2 TGCGCCAGCACCGTCGAGGGAGGGACCAATGAGCAGTTCTTC CASTVEGGTNEQFF
TRBJ2-3 TRBV11-2 . 17 TRBD1 TGTGCCAGCAGCTTAGGGGAAACAGGGGCATACACAGATACGCAGTATTTT CASSLGETGAYTDTQYF
TRBJ1-2 TRBV5-4 many 13 . TGTGCCAGCAGCTTGAAGCCTAACTATGGCTACACCTTC CASSLKPNYGYTF
TRBJ2-2 TRBV6-1 . 14 TRBD1 TGTGCCAGCAGGCACAGGGGAGACACCGGGGAGCTGTTTTTT CASRHRGDTGELFF
TRBJ1-3 TRBV6-6 few 14 . TGTGCCAGCAGAATAGAGGTATCTGGAAACACCATATATTTT CASRIEVSGNTIYF
TRBJ2-2 TRBV6-6 . 16 . TGTGCCAGCAGTTACGTCCGTCAGGGGGGCACCGGGGAGCTGTTTTTT CASSYVRQGGTGELFF
TRBJ2-5 TRBV7-8 . 14 . TGTGCCAGCAGCTCGACAGTGGGGCGAGAGACCCAGTACTTC CASSSTVGRETQYF
TRBJ2-7 TRBV4-3 . 16 . TGCGCCAGCAGCCAAGATTCCCGTGGGGGGACCTACGAGCAGTACTTC CASSQDSRGGTYEQYF
TRBJ2-5 TRBV18 . 14 TRBD2 TGTGCCAGCTCACCCACTAGCGCTCAAGAGACCCAGTACTTC CASSPTSAQETQYF
TRBJ2-2 TRBV19 once 14 . TGTGCCAGTACTAGGGAGACTAGCACCGGGGAGCTGTTTTTT CASTRETSTGELFF
TRBJ2-2 TRBV4-3 . 15 TRBD2 TGCGCCAGCAGCCAGGGGACTAGCGGGACCGGGGAGCTGTTTTTT CASSQGTSGTGELFF
TRBJ2-1 TRBV9 . 15 . TGTGCCAGCAGCCCCCAACTGACAGGCAGGAATGAGCAGTTCTTC CASSPQLTGRNEQFF
TRBJ1-2 TRBV6-6 . 11 . TGTGCCAGCACAAGCCGAGGGGGCTACACCTTC CASTSRGGYTF
TRBJ2-1 TRBV6-1 . 15 TRBD2 TGTGCCAGCAGTGAGGGGACTAGCGGGAGTAATGAGCAGTTCTTC CASSEGTSGSNEQFF
TRBJ2-5 TRBV2 once 13 . TGTGCCTCAGTGACGGAGAGCCAAGAGACCCAGTACTTC CASVTESQETQYF
TRBJ1-1 TRBV5-8 . 13 . TGTGCCAGCAGCTTGGGAAGGGGCACTGAAGCTTTCTTT CASSLGRGTEAFF
TRBJ2-1 TRBV4-1 once 14 . TGCGCCAGCAGCCAAGCACCAGGGCTAAATGAGCAGTTCTTC CASSQAPGLNEQFF
TRBJ2-7 TRBV7-8 once 15 TRBD2 TGTGCCAGCAGCAGAGGACTAGCGGACTCCTACGAGCAGTACTTC CASSRGLADSYEQYF
TRBJ1-3 TRBV29-1 . 13 . TGCAGCGTTCAGGAGGGACTCGGAAACACCATATATTTT CSVQEGLGNTIYF